A few counts support the clone carrying this T cell receptor (beta chain). Extraction of genomic DNA in unsorted samples used about 90 million PBMCs. The assay ran at deep level. Once extracted for a subset, genomic DNA was divided evenly among several immunoSEQ plates. 250 to 350 ng DNA, roughly 28,000 T cell genomes, went into unsorted PBMC replicate PCRs. The method was immunoSEQ multiplex PCR; TCRdb's version includes in-frame clones alone and lacks a portion of them. This sample has fewer than 600,000 clones, with roughly 78% found just once. The sample is drawn from a study of shared clonotypes between healthy human individuals. V lost 0 bases and J 9 bases, leaving 12 bases between the germline ends. CDR3 length equals 14 residues. Germline CDR1 reads SEHNR; CDR2 reads FQNEAQ (reference sequence).

The sequence was obtained from a woman in her thirties or forties in good health. Some clones in this sample may be carry-over from other donors' samples. Sequenced material: PBMCs. The rearrangement links TRBV7-9 to TRBJ2-1; D ambiguous. The CDR3 nucleotides read TGTGCCAGCAGCTTAGCAGGTTCATGGGTTGAGCAGTTCTTC. Protein sequence: CASSLAGSWVEQFF.